The 27 T cell receptor beta chains listed next were all sequenced from one sample in a study of blood T cell repertoires in COVID-19. Assay used: immunoSEQ multiplex PCR; TCRdb lists only in-frame clones, some missing. The sample holds 150,000 to 200,000 clones, around 80% seen once. The sample consisted of peripheral blood. These receptors were collected from a woman aged 70 to 79 with acute or convalescent COVID-19.

The chain's CDR3 is CASSLPGGYGYTF. In DNA, the CDR3 is TGTGCCAGCAGCCTACCAGGGGGCTATGGCTACACCTTC. The V gene is TRBV7-6, the J gene TRBJ1-2, with 7 bases that match TRBD1. Trimming at V came to 5 bases and at J to 4 bases, leaving 4 bases not matched to a gene. This CDR3 is built from 13 residues. The germline gives CDR1 SGHVS, CDR2 FNYEAQ.

The chain couples TRBV19 to TRBJ2-3, with 7 bases matching TRBD2. The CDR3 loop spans 11 amino acids. V trimming: 6 bases; J trimming: 8 bases; junction bases outside the gene matches: 2. The germline CDR1 and CDR2 sequences are LNHDA and SQIVND (reference sequence). In DNA form, the CDR3 reads TGTGCCAGTAGGGGGGGGGTTACGCAGTATTTT. Translation gives CASRGGVTQYF.

The V call is TRBV27, the J call TRBJ2-4, with 7 bases identical to TRBD1. V lost 8 bases, J lost 0 bases, and 7 bases stayed unmatched. Germline assignment: CDR1 MNHEY and CDR2 SMNVEV (reference sequence). The length of the CDR3 is 15 residues. In nucleotides, the CDR3 is TGTGCCAGCGCCACAGGGGCTCTAGCCAAAAACATTCAGTACTTC. This sequence encodes CASATGALAKNIQYF.

This rearrangement joins TRBV18 to TRBJ2-1; D uncertain. This CDR3 region has 13 residues. Trimming took 6 bases from V and 8 from J, leaving 14 bases between them. The germline gives CDR1 KGHSH, CDR2 LQKENI. CDR3 in DNA: TGTGCCAGCTCCAATACGGTCCGGGATGAGCAGTTCTTC. This codes for CASSNTVRDEQFF. The variable domain in full, completed from reference TRBV18 and TRBJ2-1, reads NAGVMQNPRHLVRRRGQEARLRCSPMKGHSHVYWYRQLPEEGLKFMVYLQKENIIDESGMPKERFSAEFPKEGPSILRIQQVVRGDSAAYFCASSNTVRDEQFFGPGTRLTVL.

The rearrangement uses TRBV18 and TRBJ1-2, with no clear D. CDR1 and CDR2 (germline): KGHSH, LQKENI. This CDR3 is 14 amino acids long. The ends were cut back, 5 bases at V and 0 bases at J, with 10 bases in the middle. The CDR3 coding sequence is TGTGCCAGCTCAGGGGTGGGAGCTAACTATGGCTACACCTTC. This sequence encodes CASSGVGANYGYTF.

This clone has only a few counts. The V and J genes are TRBV28 and TRBJ1-5; D not certain. The CDR3 covers 15 residues. The V end was cut by 3 bases, the J end by 3 bases, with 12 bases between. Germline values: CDR1 MDHEN, CDR2 SYDVKM. The CDR3 sequence: CASSLVGSNNQPQHF. The CDR3 nucleotides read TGTGCCAGCAGTTTGGTGGGGAGTAACAATCAGCCCCAGCATTTT.

The V and J genes are TRBV7-9 and TRBJ2-5; 7 bases match TRBD1. The junction had 8 bases not matched to a gene; V was cut back by 1 base and J by 3 bases. Germline V gene sequence: CDR1 SEHNR, CDR2 FQNEAQ (reference sequence). The CDR3 covers 16 residues. The DNA of the CDR3 is TGTGCCAGCAGCTTAGGACAGGGTATGCTTAAAGAGACCCAGTACTTC. Amino acids: CASSLGQGMLKETQYF.

V is TRBV30 and J is TRBJ2-2; TRBD2 might be the D (6 bases). The length of the CDR3 is 13 residues. The V and J ends lost 3 bases and 4 bases respectively, with 9 bases between them. Per germline, CDR1 GTSNPN and CDR2 SVGIG (reference sequence). Written as DNA, the CDR3 is TGTGCCTGGAGCGGCGGGATCACCGGGGAGCTGTTTTTT. It codes for CAWSGGITGELFF.

The chain employs TRBV12-3 or TRBV12-4 and TRBJ1-5; D gene ambiguous. V lost 2 bases, J lost 4 bases, and 6 bases lay in between. CDR3 length: 13 amino acids. The CDR3 nucleotides are TGTGCCAGCAGTTTACAGGAAAATCAGCCCCAGCATTTT. This translates into CASSLQENQPQHF.

This chain uses TRBV7-2 with TRBJ2-3, with D possibly matching TRBD2 (5 bases). Germline CDR1 and CDR2: SGHTA and FQGNSA. The CDR3 totals 15 residues. Trimming stripped 1 base from V and 0 bases from J, with 8 bases between. CDR3 nucleotides: TGTGCCAGCAGCTTAGTGGACTTCAGCACAGATACGCAGTATTTT. This encodes CASSLVDFSTDTQYF.

V gene TRBV6-5 combines with J gene TRBJ2-7; 11 bases agree with TRBD2. Germline V gene lookup returns CDR1 MNHEY and CDR2 SVGAGI. This CDR3 spans 15 amino acids. Germline trimming cut 0 bases from V and 4 bases from J; bases unmatched to any gene: 2. The CDR3 reads CASSYSASGGYEQYF. The CDR3 DNA is TGTGCCAGCAGTTACTCTGCTAGCGGGGGGTACGAGCAGTACTTC.

The gene calls are TRBV7-6 and TRBJ1-3; 8 positions agree with TRBD1. The CDR3 runs 15 residues. J gave up 8 bases and V 2 bases, and 8 bases lay outside the gene matches. Germline loops: CDR1 SGHVS, CDR2 FNYEAQ. The CDR3 reads CASSLLTGVLDTIYF. For the CDR3, the DNA is TGTGCCAGCAGCTTACTGACAGGGGTATTGGACACCATATATTTT.

The chain combines TRBV7-2 with TRBJ1-1; 7 nucleotides align to TRBD1. The CDR3 extends over 14 amino acids. The ends lost 5 bases at V and 3 bases at J; junction bases unmatched: 6. The germline V gene encodes CDR1 SGHTA and CDR2 FQGNSA. The CDR3 region is CASSTTGADTEAFF. The CDR3 DNA is TGTGCCAGCAGCACCACAGGGGCTGACACTGAAGCTTTCTTT.

As regards this clone: Different DNA sequences within this sample yield the same CDR3. V gene TRBV7-2 combines with J gene TRBJ1-3, with TRBD1 as a possible D gene (6 bases). Trimming removed 5 bases from V and 0 bases from J, with 11 bases in between. The germline V gene encodes CDR1 SGHTA and CDR2 FQGNSA. The CDR3 consists of 15 residues. The CDR3 DNA follows: TGTGCCAGCAGCCCACAGGGCACCTCTGGAAACACCATATATTTT. Its protein is CASSPQGTSGNTIYF.

V usage is TRBV6-1 and J usage is TRBJ2-1; D is perhaps TRBD1 (5 bases). The CDR3 runs 16 residues. Germline CDR1 reads MNHNS; CDR2 reads SASEGT. The V end was cut by 2 bases, the J end by 1 base, with 12 bases between. The CDR3 nucleotides read TGTGCCAGCAGTGAATTTCAGGACAAGTCCTACAATGAGCAGTTCTTC. Encoded protein: CASSEFQDKSYNEQFF.

The V and J genes are TRBV7-6 and TRBJ2-7; D gene ambiguous. Looked up from germline, CDR1 is SGHVS and CDR2 is FNYEAQ. With 7 bases removed from V and 0 bases from J, the gap between germline ends came to 16 bases. This CDR3 has 15 residues. The CDR3 loop is CASKIFQVHSYEQYF. CDR3 in DNA: TGTGCCAGCAAGATCTTCCAGGTACACTCCTACGAGCAGTACTTC.

The V call is TRBV24-1, the J call TRBJ2-1; 12 bases fit TRBD2. This CDR3 has 17 amino acids. CDR1 is KGHDR, CDR2 SFDVKD, per germline. V was pared by 3 bases and J by 4 bases, with 6 bases of the junction left unmatched. The CDR3 here is CATSDRASGGEYNEQFF. For the CDR3, the DNA is TGTGCCACCAGTGATAGGGCTAGCGGGGGGGAATACAATGAGCAGTTCTTC.

The rearrangement links TRBV6-2 or TRBV6-3 to TRBJ2-3, with a tentative D call TRBD1 (6 bases). This CDR3 comprises 15 residues. CDR1 is MNHEY, CDR2 SVGEGT, per germline. V lost 0 bases, J lost 4 bases, and 11 bases lay in between. CDR3 loop: CASSYSEGVADTQYF. The CDR3 DNA sequence: TGTGCCAGCAGTTACTCCGAGGGGGTAGCAGATACGCAGTATTTT.

The chain carries TRBV7-8 and TRBJ2-3, with D unresolved. Between the trimmed V and J ends, which lost 2 bases and 6 bases, there was a span of 12 bases. The V gene's germline CDR1 is SGHVS and CDR2 FQNEAQ. The CDR3 has 14 residues. The CDR3 coding sequence is TGTGCCAGCAGCTTATCTAGGAATTGGGATACGCAGTATTTT. Protein: CASSLSRNWDTQYF.

As for this clone: This sample also contains other DNA sequences that code for the same CDR3. V and J are TRBV7-2 and TRBJ1-2; TRBD1 agrees at 9 bases. CDR3 size: 14 residues. Germline V gene lookup returns CDR1 SGHTA and CDR2 FQGNSA. V lost 5 bases, J lost 4 bases, and 5 bases stayed unmatched. CDR3 sequence (DNA): TGTGCCAGCAGCCCGGACAGGGGCGGCTATGGCTACACCTTC. It codes for CASSPDRGGYGYTF.

The sample holds one count of this clone. The chain links TRBV19 to TRBJ1-5; D might be TRBD1 (5 bases). V dropped 5 bases and J dropped 3 bases, with 8 bases sitting between them. CDR1 LNHDA and CDR2 SQIVND come from the germline V gene (reference sequence). This CDR3 has 13 amino acids. CDR3 bases: TGTGCCAGTAGTCCAGGGCTCAATCAGCCCCAGCATTTT. Amino acid sequence: CASSPGLNQPQHF.

The rearrangement joins TRBV25-1 to TRBJ2-7; 9 bases are shared with TRBD1. This CDR3 spans 14 amino acids. V was clipped by 7 bases and J by 2 bases; unmatched bases: 6. Germline CDR1 and CDR2: MGHDK and SYGVNS. The CDR3 bases are TGTGCCAGCACGGGACAGGGAAGGCCCTACGAGCAGTACTTC. Protein sequence: CASTGQGRPYEQYF.

The chain uses TRBV2 and TRBJ1-4, with TRBD1 identical over 10 bases. Trimming at V came to 2 bases and at J to 8 bases, leaving 8 bases not matched to a gene. This CDR3 has 16 amino acids. CDR1 and CDR2 (germline): SNHLY, FYNNEI. The DNA for the CDR3 is TGTGCCAGCAGTGAATTGGGACAGGGGCGGGGGGAAAAACTGTTTTTT. Encoded protein: CASSELGQGRGEKLFF.

The chain couples TRBV6-6 to TRBJ2-1; 13 nucleotides agree with TRBD2. This CDR3 region has 15 residues. Germline V lookup: CDR1 MNHNY, CDR2 SVGAGI (reference sequence). The V gene end was trimmed by 6 bases and the J gene end by 10 bases; junction bases not matched to a gene: 9. CDR3 nucleotides: TGTGCCAGCAGACTCGGACTAGCGGGGGAAGGGGAGCAGTTCTTC. This codes for CASRLGLAGEGEQFF.

The V gene is TRBV30, the J gene TRBJ2-1; 11 nucleotides agree with TRBD2. V gave up 4 bases and J gave up 9 bases; unmatched junction bases: 20. There are 18 residues in the CDR3. Germline values: CDR1 GTSNPN, CDR2 SVGIG (reference sequence). The CDR3 region is CAWNPIFSGRATVAEQFF. The CDR3 DNA reads TGTGCCTGGAACCCGATCTTTAGCGGGAGGGCCACGGTAGCTGAGCAGTTCTTC.

This chain joins TRBV3-1 (or the pseudogene TRBV3-2) and TRBJ1-6, with D unresolved. The V end was cut by 2 bases, the J end by 6 bases, with 8 bases between. The CDR3 loop spans 14 amino acids. The V gene's germline CDR1 is LGHDT and CDR2 YNNKEL (reference sequence). The CDR3: CASSQREINSPLHF. The CDR3 DNA reads as TGTGCCAGCAGCCAACGGGAGATTAATTCACCCCTCCACTTT.

This clone was observed a few times. This chain joins TRBV28 and TRBJ1-6; D is undetermined. V lost 10 bases to trimming and J lost 6 bases, with 13 bases between them. The CDR3 length is 13 residues. Looked up from germline, CDR1 is MDHEN and CDR2 is SYDVKM. This CDR3 is CATEGNSNSPLHF. The CDR3 bases are TGTGCCACCGAGGGAAACAGTAATTCACCCCTCCACTTT.